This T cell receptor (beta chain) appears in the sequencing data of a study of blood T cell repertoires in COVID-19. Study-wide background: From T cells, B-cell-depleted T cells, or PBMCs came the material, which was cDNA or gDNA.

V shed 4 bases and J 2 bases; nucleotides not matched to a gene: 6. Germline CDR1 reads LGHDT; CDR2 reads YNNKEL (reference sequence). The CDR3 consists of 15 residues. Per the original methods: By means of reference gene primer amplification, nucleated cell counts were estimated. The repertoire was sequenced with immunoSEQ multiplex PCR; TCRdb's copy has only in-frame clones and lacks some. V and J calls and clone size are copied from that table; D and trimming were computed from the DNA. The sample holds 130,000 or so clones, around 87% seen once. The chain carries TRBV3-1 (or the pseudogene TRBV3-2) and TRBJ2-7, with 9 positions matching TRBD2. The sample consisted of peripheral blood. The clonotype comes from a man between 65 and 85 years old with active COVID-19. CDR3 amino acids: CASSLIAGVAYEQYF. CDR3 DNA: TGTGCCAGCAGCCTCATAGCGGGAGTGGCCTACGAGCAGTACTTC.